This is a list of T cell receptor beta chains from one sample in a study of CD8 T cells in Susac syndrome. Each CDR3 protein is one row after TCRdb ran MiXCR on the immunoSEQ multiplex PCR reads. The sample holds about 75,000 distinct CDR3 sequences; roughly 94% are singletons and the top ten take about 0.5%. The sequenced material came from CD8+ T cells from PBMCs. The receptors come from a human donor with Susac syndrome. The CDR3 runs from the conserved cysteine through the conserved F or W. A D gene is named only where the DNA matches it firmly. A row's size may be missing; if present it is once, few, many or a size class.

V gene,J gene,clone size,D gene,CDR3 DNA,CDR3 protein
TRBV28,TRBJ1-3,-,-,TGTGCCAGCAGTGAGTGGGGCTCTGGAAACACCATATATTTT,CASSEWGSGNTIYF
TRBV5-1,TRBJ2-7,-,-,TGCGCCAGCAGCTTGGGGGACGGTCAGTACTTC,CASSLGDGQYF
TRBV10-3,TRBJ2-7,-,TRBD1,TGTGCCATCAGTGAGCCGGCCGGGACAGCCACCTACGAGCAGTACTTC,CAISEPAGTATYEQYF
TRBV3-1,TRBJ2-5,-,-,TGTGCCAGCAGCCAAGATTTGGCAGGGCCAGAGACCCAGTACTTC,CASSQDLAGPETQYF
TRBV6-2/TRBV6-3,TRBJ1-1,-,-,TGTGCCAGCACCCTCAGGCGCGGAACTGAAGCTTTCTTT,CASTLRRGTEAFF
TRBV11-2,TRBJ1-1,once,-,TGTGCCAGCAGCTTAGGGGGGGGCAGGGAGGGTGCTTTCTTT,CASSLGGGREGAFF
TRBV20-1,TRBJ2-7,-,-,TGCAGTGGCAAAGAGGCGTCCTACGAGCAGTACTTC,CSGKEASYEQYF
TRBV29-1,TRBJ2-5,-,TRBD1,TGCAGCGTTGAAGATTGGTGGGGACAGATGCAAGAGACCCAGTACTTC,CSVEDWWGQMQETQYF
TRBV9,TRBJ1-1,-,TRBD1,TGTGCCAGCAGCCTGGGACAGGGGGCGTTGGGCACTGAAGCTTTCTTT,CASSLGQGALGTEAFF
TRBV7-9,TRBJ2-5,-,TRBD2,TGTGCCAGCAGCTTTAGCGGGGGGTACCAAGAGACCCAGTACTTC,CASSFSGGYQETQYF
TRBV24-1,TRBJ1-1,-,-,TGTGCCACCAGTGAAATTACAGGGAGCACTGAAGCTTTCTTT,CATSEITGSTEAFF
TRBV28,TRBJ1-6,-,-,TGTGCCAGCATTCTCTACCGGGAGGGGCATGGAGATTCACCCCTCCACTTT,CASILYREGHGDSPLHF
TRBV4-1,TRBJ2-7,-,-,TGCGCCAGCAGCCAAGGGAGCTACGAGCAGTACTTC,CASSQGSYEQYF
TRBV2,TRBJ1-2,once,TRBD1,TGTGCCTCCTCGAGGGGGCCTTTCAACTATGGCTACACCTTC,CASSRGPFNYGYTF
TRBV7-8,TRBJ2-7,-,-,TGTGCCAGCAGCTTGGGGGAAACCTACGAGCAGTACTTC,CASSLGETYEQYF
TRBV11-2,TRBJ2-6,-,-,TGTGCCAGCAGCTTAGATCGGGCAGCCCTTAGCTCTGGGGCCAACGTCCTGACTTTC,CASSLDRAALSSGANVLTF
TRBV24-1,TRBJ2-3,-,-,TGTGCCACCAGTGATGGCCCAGATACGCAGTATTTT,CATSDGPDTQYF
TRBV12-3/TRBV12-4,TRBJ2-7,-,TRBD2,TGTGCCAGCAGTATTCGACTAGCGGGGTCCGAGCAGTACTTC,CASSIRLAGSEQYF
TRBV12-3/TRBV12-4,TRBJ2-3,-,-,TGTGCCAGCAGTTTAGTGGGTCACACAGATACGCAGTATTTT,CASSLVGHTDTQYF
TRBV9,TRBJ1-3,-,TRBD1,TGTGCCAGCAGCGTGACAGGGATCTCTGGAAACACCATATATTTT,CASSVTGISGNTIYF
TRBV20-1,TRBJ2-2,-,TRBD1,TGCAGTGCTAGAGATCTTACAGGGGACACCGGGGAGCTGTTTTTT,CSARDLTGDTGELFF
TRBV7-6,TRBJ2-3,-,TRBD1,TGTGCCAGCAGCCACCGGGACAGGGGACCAGATACGCAGTATTTT,CASSHRDRGPDTQYF
TRBV12-3/TRBV12-4,TRBJ2-7,once,-,TGTGCCAGCAGCCTCGGACAGGGAGGGGAGTACTTC,CASSLGQGGEYF
TRBV4-1,TRBJ2-7,-,-,TGCGCCAGCAGCCAAGATATACGGAACTCCTACGAGCAGTACTTC,CASSQDIRNSYEQYF
TRBV7-3,TRBJ1-1,-,-,TGTGCCAGCAGCTATTTAGGAGGGAACACTGAAGCTTTCTTT,CASSYLGGNTEAFF
TRBV6-2/TRBV6-3,TRBJ1-2,-,-,TGTGCCAGCAGTTGGGATTACTATGGCTACACCTTC,CASSWDYYGYTF
TRBV7-8,TRBJ2-5,-,-,TGTGCCAGCAGCTCTTCACTAGCTCCCGAGACCCAGTACTTC,CASSSSLAPETQYF
TRBV10-3,TRBJ2-1,-,-,TGTGCCATCAGTGATGCGTTCAATGAGCAGTTCTTC,CAISDAFNEQFF
TRBV24-1,TRBJ2-2,-,-,TGTGCCACCAGTGATTTCTCGGGCACCGGGGAGCTGTTTTTT,CATSDFSGTGELFF
TRBV12-3/TRBV12-4,TRBJ2-7,-,-,TGTGCCAGCACCGAAGGGGGGGCGGAAGGGCAGTACTTC,CASTEGGAEGQYF
TRBV5-6,TRBJ2-5,-,-,TGTGCCAGCAGCTTACACAGGGAGACCCAGTACTTC,CASSLHRETQYF
TRBV5-1,TRBJ2-3,-,TRBD2,TGCGCCAGCAGCTTAGCGGGGCCCACAGATACGCAGTATTTT,CASSLAGPTDTQYF